This TCR beta chain was recovered during a study of T-cell reconstitution after alpha-beta-depleted transplantation in children. TCRbeta library preparation incorporated unique molecular identifiers. TCRdb analysed the PCR reads with MiXCR anew, one entry per CDR3 protein. The repertoire holds around 100,000 distinct CDR3 sequences, with approximately 6% as singletons. Trimming cost V 0 bases and J 5 bases, with 6 bases left between them. CDR3 size: 13 residues. CDR1 is LNHNV, CDR2 YYDKDF, per germline (reference sequence). In this sample, this clonotype turned up many times. The sequence was collected from a female patient aged 2 to 10 who had a stem cell transplant for Fanconi anemia, so the T cells may come from the graft donor. This specimen was PBMCs, mostly from graft donor cells, taken 60 days after TCRalphabeta/CD19-depleted stem cell transplant. This chain links TRBV15 with TRBJ2-3; D remains ambiguous. CDR3 protein: CATSRDTLDTQYF. CDR3 bases: TGTGCCACCAGCAGAGATACCCTAGATACGCAGTATTTT.